This entry describes one T cell receptor (beta chain). Antigen specificity is unknown. TCRdb keeps only in-frame clones here, not all; method: immunoSEQ multiplex PCR. The sample lists over 150,000 clones, roughly 87% occurring once. These data come from a study of T cell responses to AZD1222 COVID-19 vaccine. In the study overall: Second-dose intervals of approximately 4 or approximately 12 weeks were pooled. Findings of the study overall: Nearly half of spike-specific TCRs reportedly target variant regions that are unmutated in the B.1.351 and B.1.1.7 variants. In all cases, repertoires were sampled only after the peak T cell response.

Trimming took 5 bases from V and 3 from J, leaving 8 bases between them. Germline V gene sequence: CDR1 SGHAT, CDR2 FQDESV (reference sequence). This CDR3 has 12 residues. The gene calls are TRBV11-1 and TRBJ2-7; D not resolved. The starting material was peripheral blood, obtained on day 0 of AZD1222 vaccination. The sequence was collected from an adult in good health. The CDR3 is CASSLTGYEQYF. The CDR3 nucleotides read TGTGCCAGCAGCCTCACCGGCTACGAGCAGTACTTC.